Listed below are T cell receptor beta chains from one sample, sequenced in a study of T cell responses to AZD1222 COVID-19 vaccine. Using immunoSEQ multiplex PCR, the repertoire was profiled, and TCRdb retains in-frame clones only, with some absent. The sample lists roughly 100,000 clones; approximately 90% were seen once. This specimen was peripheral blood, taken on day 0 of AZD1222 vaccination. All receptors come from an adult in good health. Both conserved end residues are part of each CDR3. Each record gives: J gene, V gene, clone size, D gene, CDR3 protein, CDR3 DNA. A D gene is named only where the DNA matches it firmly. The size field is filled for only some rows; it gives once, few, many or a size class.

J gene: TRBJ1-1
V gene: TRBV6-5
clone size: .
D gene: .
CDR3 protein: CASRDLNTEAFF
CDR3 DNA: TGTGCCAGCAGGGACCTGAACACTGAAGCTTTCTTT

J gene: TRBJ2-1
V gene: TRBV7-8
clone size: .
D gene: TRBD2
CDR3 protein: CASSLSPMSSGSQNEQFF
CDR3 DNA: TGTGCCAGCAGCTTATCTCCGATGTCTAGCGGGAGCCAGAATGAGCAGTTCTTC

J gene: TRBJ1-2
V gene: TRBV6-1
clone size: .
D gene: TRBD1
CDR3 protein: CASSERTGWSDGYTF
CDR3 DNA: TGTGCCAGCAGTGAACGGACAGGGTGGAGTGATGGCTACACCTTC

J gene: TRBJ1-3
V gene: TRBV5-1
clone size: .
D gene: .
CDR3 protein: CASSLAGGSGNTIYF
CDR3 DNA: TGCGCCAGCAGCTTGGCGGGAGGCTCTGGAAACACCATATATTTT

J gene: TRBJ1-2
V gene: TRBV6-5
clone size: .
D gene: TRBD1
CDR3 protein: CASRRDRVGGGYTF
CDR3 DNA: TGTGCCAGCAGGAGGGACAGGGTAGGGGGCGGCTACACCTTC

J gene: TRBJ2-1
V gene: TRBV7-2
clone size: .
D gene: .
CDR3 protein: CASSYLAANEQFF
CDR3 DNA: TGTGCCAGCAGCTACCTCGCTGCCAATGAGCAGTTCTTC

J gene: TRBJ1-5
V gene: TRBV29-1
clone size: .
D gene: .
CDR3 protein: CSVQDSDQPQHF
CDR3 DNA: TGCAGCGTTCAGGACAGCGATCAGCCCCAGCATTTT

J gene: TRBJ2-1
V gene: TRBV30
clone size: .
D gene: .
CDR3 protein: CAWRSDVGNEQFF
CDR3 DNA: TGTGCCTGGAGGAGTGATGTAGGTAATGAGCAGTTCTTC

J gene: TRBJ1-1
V gene: TRBV6-1
clone size: .
D gene: .
CDR3 protein: CASSESSGPGTEAFF
CDR3 DNA: TGTGCCAGCAGTGAATCTAGCGGTCCGGGCACTGAAGCTTTCTTT

J gene: TRBJ2-1
V gene: TRBV10-3
clone size: once
D gene: .
CDR3 protein: CAIMGDRGLGFLDEQFF
CDR3 DNA: TGTGCCATCATGGGCGACAGGGGACTAGGGTTTCTCGATGAGCAGTTCTTC

J gene: TRBJ2-1
V gene: TRBV5-1
clone size: .
D gene: TRBD1
CDR3 protein: CASTTGQGKDEQFF
CDR3 DNA: TGCGCCAGCACCACGGGACAGGGGAAGGATGAGCAGTTCTTC

J gene: TRBJ1-1
V gene: TRBV4-2
clone size: .
D gene: TRBD1
CDR3 protein: CASSPGQGAENTEAFF
CDR3 DNA: TGTGCCAGCAGCCCGGGACAGGGGGCGGAAAACACTGAAGCTTTCTTT

J gene: TRBJ1-1
V gene: TRBV11-2
clone size: .
D gene: .
CDR3 protein: CASSLDSRAEAFF
CDR3 DNA: TGTGCCAGCAGCTTAGACTCTCGGGCCGAAGCTTTCTTT

J gene: TRBJ1-3
V gene: TRBV6-1
clone size: once
D gene: .
CDR3 protein: CASSETGNPGNTIYF
CDR3 DNA: TGTGCCAGCAGTGAAACAGGGAACCCTGGAAACACCATATATTTT

J gene: TRBJ2-7
V gene: TRBV7-6
clone size: .
D gene: .
CDR3 protein: CASSLSAGEQYF
CDR3 DNA: TGTGCCAGCAGCTTATCGGCTGGGGAGCAGTACTTC

J gene: TRBJ2-1
V gene: TRBV5-1
clone size: .
D gene: .
CDR3 protein: CASSPPGDEQFF
CDR3 DNA: TGCGCCAGCAGCCCTCCGGGGGACGAGCAGTTCTTC

J gene: TRBJ2-5
V gene: TRBV11-1
clone size: .
D gene: .
CDR3 protein: CASSLWGRQETQYF
CDR3 DNA: TGTGCCAGCAGCTTATGGGGAAGGCAAGAGACCCAGTACTTC

J gene: TRBJ2-7
V gene: TRBV9
clone size: .
D gene: TRBD2
CDR3 protein: CASSVEPGGSYEQYF
CDR3 DNA: TGTGCCAGCAGCGTAGAACCGGGGGGCTCCTACGAGCAGTACTTC

J gene: TRBJ1-3
V gene: TRBV30
clone size: .
D gene: .
CDR3 protein: CAWSVGVLSGNTIYF
CDR3 DNA: TGTGCCTGGAGTGTAGGGGTCCTCTCTGGAAACACCATATATTTT